The T cell receptor (beta chain) under discussion was sequenced for a study of blood T cell repertoires in COVID-19 (dated by TCRdb to the early 2020s). About the investigation overall: The collaborator samples originated in the United States, Italy and Spain and spanned the acute and convalescent phases of COVID-19. The repertoires were made available in a free public database intended to serve as a resource for research on the immune response to SARS-CoV-2. Where available, HLA class I and class II types were taken from metadata supplied by the sample provider and were not determined by assay-based typing. A de-identified subject ID, COVID-19 status, age in years and sex were almost always included in the sample metadata. The dataset comprised deeply sampled blood TCRbeta repertoires from subjects exposed to, actively infected with, or recovered from COVID-19. Samples were obtained from the ongoing ImmuneRACE study (first 160 participants) and from approximately 1,200 subjects provided by 6 global collaborators. The prospective study material was composed of cDNA or gDNA derived from T cells, B-cell-depleted T cells, or PBMCs. Broad study findings and their caveats: The amount of clinical and demographic metadata varied by source and participant and was provided uncurated.

The germline V gene specifies SGHAT as CDR1 and FQNNGV as CDR2. V gives up 2 bases and J gives up 3 bases, and the segment between their germline ends measures 11 bases. The cysteine opens and the phenylalanine closes a CDR3 of 15 amino acids. The read is trimmed to its CDR3 DNA, 45 bases read in frame from base 1. Each collaborating institution followed its own protocols to collect whole blood in K2EDTA tubes. For TCRbeta analysis, collaborator samples were shipped as frozen whole blood, as isolated PBMCs, or as DNA extracted from either sample type. The immunoSEQ Assay, a bias-controlled multiplex PCR, was used to amplify TCRbeta CDR3 regions from genomic DNA. Turning to the authors' computational methods: Within the assay, amplification of reference gene primers was used to estimate how many nucleated cells each sample contained. To quantify the absolute abundance of each unique TCRbeta CDR3 rearrangement, sequence reads were collapsed and filtered. For each sample, productive Simpson clonality was calculated as the square root of Simpson's diversity index over productive rearrangements. TCRdb limited this immuneACCESS table to in-frame rearrangements with V and J called. A share of clones is missing; checked studies link under half to unresolved V genes, and the rest is unexplained. V, J and clone size reflect that table, while D and trimming were determined from the DNA. The table for this sample lists about 35,000 clones; approximately 83% of them were counted only once. Of the sample, about 3.9% falls within the top ten clones.

In the case of this clone: There is no known antigen for this receptor. The sample holds no much larger clone one base away, and base qualities are not on file.

The sequence links TRBV11-2 to TRBJ1-5, with an unclear D gene assignment. The sequencing input was peripheral blood. This clonotype was obtained from a man aged 50 to 59 with acute or convalescent COVID-19. The CDR3 is CASSLSGLLNQPQHF. The DNA sequence is as follows: TGTGCCAGCAGCTTATCAGGACTCCTCAATCAGCCCCAGCATTTT.